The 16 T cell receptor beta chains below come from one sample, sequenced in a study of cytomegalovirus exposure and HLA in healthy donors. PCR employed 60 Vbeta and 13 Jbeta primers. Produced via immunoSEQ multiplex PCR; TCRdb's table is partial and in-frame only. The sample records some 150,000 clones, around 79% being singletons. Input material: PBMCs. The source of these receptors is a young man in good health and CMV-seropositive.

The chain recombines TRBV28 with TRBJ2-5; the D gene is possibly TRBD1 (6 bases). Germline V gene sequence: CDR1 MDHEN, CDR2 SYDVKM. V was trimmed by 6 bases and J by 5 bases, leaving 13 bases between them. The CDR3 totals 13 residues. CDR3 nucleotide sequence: TGTGCCAGCAGGGACAGTCCTCGGGAGACCCAGTACTTC. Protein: CASRDSPRETQYF.

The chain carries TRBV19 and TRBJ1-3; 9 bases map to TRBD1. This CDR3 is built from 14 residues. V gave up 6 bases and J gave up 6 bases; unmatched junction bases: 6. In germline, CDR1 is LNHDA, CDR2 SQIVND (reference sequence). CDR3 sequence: CASRWTGVENTIYF. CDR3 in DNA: TGTGCCAGTAGATGGACAGGGGTGGAAAACACCATATATTTT.

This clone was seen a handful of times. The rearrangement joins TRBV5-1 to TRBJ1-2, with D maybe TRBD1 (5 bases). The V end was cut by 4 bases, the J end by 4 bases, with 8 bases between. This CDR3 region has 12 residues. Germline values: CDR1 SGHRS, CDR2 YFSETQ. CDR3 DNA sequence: TGCGCCAGCAGCGCCGACAGCTATGGCTACACCTTC. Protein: CASSADSYGYTF.

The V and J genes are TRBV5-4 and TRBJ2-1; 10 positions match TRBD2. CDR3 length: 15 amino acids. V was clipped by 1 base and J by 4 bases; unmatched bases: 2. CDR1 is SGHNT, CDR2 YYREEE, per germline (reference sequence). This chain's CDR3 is CASSLQLAGYNEQFF. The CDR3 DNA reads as TGTGCCAGCAGCTTGCAACTAGCGGGATACAATGAGCAGTTCTTC.

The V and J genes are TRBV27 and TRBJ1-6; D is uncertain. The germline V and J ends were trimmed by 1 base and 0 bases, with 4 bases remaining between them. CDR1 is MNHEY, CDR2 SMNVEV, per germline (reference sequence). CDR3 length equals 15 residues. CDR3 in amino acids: CASSLLLSYNSPLHF. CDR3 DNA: TGTGCCAGCAGTTTATTACTCTCCTATAATTCACCCCTCCACTTT.

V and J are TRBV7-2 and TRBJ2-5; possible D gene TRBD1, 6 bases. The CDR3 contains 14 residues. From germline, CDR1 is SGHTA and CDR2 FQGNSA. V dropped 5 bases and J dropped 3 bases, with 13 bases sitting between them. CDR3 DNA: TGTGCCAGCAGCCCCCAGGGGAATAAAGAGACCCAGTACTTC. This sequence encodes CASSPQGNKETQYF.

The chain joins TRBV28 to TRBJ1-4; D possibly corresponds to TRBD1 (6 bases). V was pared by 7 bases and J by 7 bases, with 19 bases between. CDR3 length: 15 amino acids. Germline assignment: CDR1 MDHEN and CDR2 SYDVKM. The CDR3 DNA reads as TGTGCCAGCACCTTCGCACAGGGCGGGAGTGAAAAACTGTTTTTT. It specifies CASTFAQGGSEKLFF.

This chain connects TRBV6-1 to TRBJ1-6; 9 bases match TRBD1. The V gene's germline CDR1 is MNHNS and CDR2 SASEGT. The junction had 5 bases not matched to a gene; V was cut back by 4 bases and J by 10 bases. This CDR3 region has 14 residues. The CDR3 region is CASSGTGGRSPLHF. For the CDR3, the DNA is TGTGCCAGCAGTGGAACAGGGGGCCGGTCACCCCTCCACTTT.

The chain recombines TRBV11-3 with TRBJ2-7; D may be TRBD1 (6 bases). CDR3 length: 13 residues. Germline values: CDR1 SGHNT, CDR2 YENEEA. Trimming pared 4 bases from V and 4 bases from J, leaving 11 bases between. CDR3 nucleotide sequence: TGTGCCAGCAGCTCGGGCGGACAGTACGAGCAGTACTTC. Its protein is CASSSGGQYEQYF.

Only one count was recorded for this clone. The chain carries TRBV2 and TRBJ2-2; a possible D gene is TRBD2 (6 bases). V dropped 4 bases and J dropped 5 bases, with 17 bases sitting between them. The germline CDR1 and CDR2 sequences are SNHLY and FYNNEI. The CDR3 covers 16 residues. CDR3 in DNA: TGTGCCAGCAGTGTCGGGACTGAGGCCTTGACCGGGGAGCTGTTTTTT. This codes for CASSVGTEALTGELFF.

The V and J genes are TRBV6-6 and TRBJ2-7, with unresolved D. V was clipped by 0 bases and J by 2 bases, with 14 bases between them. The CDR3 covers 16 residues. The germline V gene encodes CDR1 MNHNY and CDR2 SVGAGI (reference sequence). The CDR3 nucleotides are TGTGCCAGCAGTTACTCGCGCCAGGCTACCACCTACGAGCAGTACTTC. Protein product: CASSYSRQATTYEQYF.

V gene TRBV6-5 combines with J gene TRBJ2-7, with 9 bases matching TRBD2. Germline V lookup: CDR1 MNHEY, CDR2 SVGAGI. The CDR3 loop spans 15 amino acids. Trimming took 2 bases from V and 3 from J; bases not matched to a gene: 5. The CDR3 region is CASSYDGGGGYEQYF. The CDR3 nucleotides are TGTGCCAGCAGTTACGACGGCGGGGGGGGCTACGAGCAGTACTTC.

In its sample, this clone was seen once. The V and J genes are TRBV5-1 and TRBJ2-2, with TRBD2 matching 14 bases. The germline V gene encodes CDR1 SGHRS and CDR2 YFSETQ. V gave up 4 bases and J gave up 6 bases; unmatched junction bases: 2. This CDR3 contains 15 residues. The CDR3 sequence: CASSGTSGRSGELFF. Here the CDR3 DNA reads TGCGCCAGCAGCGGGACTAGCGGGAGATCCGGGGAGCTGTTTTTT.

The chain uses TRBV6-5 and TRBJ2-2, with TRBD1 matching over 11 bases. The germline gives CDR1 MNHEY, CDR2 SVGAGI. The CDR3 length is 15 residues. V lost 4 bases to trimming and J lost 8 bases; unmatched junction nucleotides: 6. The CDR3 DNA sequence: TGTGCCAGCAGTTTCGGACAGGGGGCAAGGGGGGAGCTGTTTTTT. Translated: CASSFGQGARGELFF.

CDR3 protein: CATRGAGWDTEAFF. DNA for the CDR3: TGTGCCACTCGGGGGGCAGGGTGGGACACTGAAGCTTTCTTT. The chain joins TRBV27 to TRBJ1-1, with D possibly matching TRBD1 (6 bases). The germline V gene encodes CDR1 MNHEY and CDR2 SMNVEV (reference sequence). Trimming took 10 bases from V and 3 from J, leaving 18 bases between them. The CDR3 runs to 14 residues.

This chain's CDR3 is CASSPPRGMNTEAFF. CDR3 nucleotides: TGTGCCAGCAGCCCCCCCCGCGGTATGAACACTGAAGCTTTCTTT. The chain combines TRBV28 with TRBJ1-1; D call uncertain. Germline V gene data show CDR1 as MDHEN and CDR2 as SYDVKM. CDR3 length equals 15 residues. V gave up 6 bases and J gave up 0 bases, with 14 bases separating them.